The next 7 T cell receptor beta chains were all read from a single sample in a study of persistence of HIV-infected CD4 T cells. The libraries were made with immunoSEQ version 4 in survey mode. Repertoires were generated with immunoSEQ multiplex PCR, while TCRdb's copy carries only in-frame clones and drops some. The sample contains 19,000 or so clones, 55% to 65% of which appear only once. Overlapping HIV-1 Gag 15-mer peptides at approximately 1 ug per peptide per mL were used. Sorting of responding CD4+ T cells relied on upregulated CD40 ligand together with CD69. These TCRs are of unknown antigen specificity. The sample was CD4+ T cells sorted from PBMCs after approximately 20-hour stimulation, taken from a patient who received antiretroviral therapy. Source of these receptors: an adult woman with HIV who was CMV-seropositive.

The rearrangement links TRBV5-4 to TRBJ2-1; 7 bases match TRBD1. Trimming at V came to 9 bases and at J to 2 bases, leaving 11 bases not matched to a gene. In germline, CDR1 is SGHNT, CDR2 YYREEE (reference sequence). The CDR3 is 15 amino acids. Here the CDR3 reads CATLRQGQTYNEQFF. The CDR3 bases are TGTGCCACCCTCAGACAGGGACAGACCTACAATGAGCAGTTCTTC.

CDR3: CSVTDTNEKLFF. CDR3 nucleotide sequence: TGCAGCGTCACGGATACTAATGAAAAACTGTTTTTT. This rearrangement joins TRBV29-1 to TRBJ1-4; no definite D call. V was shortened by 6 bases and J by 2 bases, with 7 bases between the two germline ends. Germline V gene data show CDR1 as SQVTM and CDR2 as ANQGSEA. This CDR3 spans 12 amino acids. Using reference TRBV29-1 and TRBJ1-4 for the parts outside the CDR3, the full variable domain is SAVISQKPSRDICQRGTSLTIQCQVDSQVTMMFWYRQQPGQSLTLIATANQGSEATYESGFVIDKFPISRPNLTFSTLTVSNMSPEDSSIYLCSVTDTNEKLFFGSGTQLSVL.

The chain employs TRBV7-2 and TRBJ2-1, with D possibly matching TRBD1 (6 bases). Germline CDR1 reads SGHTA; CDR2 reads FQGNSA. This CDR3 contains 16 residues. V lost 6 bases and J 5 bases, leaving 20 bases between the germline ends. For the CDR3, the DNA is TGTGCCAGCAGTCCATTTTTCAGGGGTCAGCACAATGAGCAGTTCTTC. This encodes CASSPFFRGQHNEQFF.

The chain employs TRBV6-1 and TRBJ2-3; D assignment may be TRBD1 or TRBD2 (5 bases each). Trimming pared 3 bases from V and 0 bases from J, leaving 16 bases between. The CDR3 loop spans 17 amino acids. The germline CDR1 and CDR2 sequences are MNHNS and SASEGT. This CDR3 is CASSEGKRGPSTDTQYF. CDR3 sequence (DNA): TGTGCCAGCAGTGAGGGAAAACGGGGACCTAGCACAGATACGCAGTATTTT.

V usage is TRBV5-1 and J usage is TRBJ2-1, with D perhaps matching TRBD2 (6 bases). The CDR3 sequence is 13 residues long. The germline CDR1 and CDR2 sequences are SGHRS and YFSETQ. Trimming removed 3 bases from V and 8 bases from J, with 12 bases in between. CDR3 sequence reads: CASSYQLAYEQFF. The DNA for the CDR3 is TGCGCCAGCAGCTACCAACTAGCCTATGAGCAGTTCTTC.

In this sample, this clone turned up a few times. The chain links TRBV14 to TRBJ2-5, with unresolved D. V was trimmed by 4 bases and J by 1 base, leaving 7 bases between them. Germline V gene data show CDR1 as SGHDN and CDR2 as FVKESK. The CDR3 contains 13 residues. The CDR3 region is CASSRWSQETQYF. CDR3 coding DNA: TGTGCCAGCAGCCGATGGTCCCAAGAGACCCAGTACTTC. Looking up the rest from reference TRBV14 and TRBJ2-5 gives the full variable domain: EAGVTQFPSHSVIEKGQTVTLRCDPISGHDNLYWYRRVMGKEIKFLLHFVKESKQDESGMPNNRFLAERTGGTYSTLKVQPAELEDSGVYFCASSRWSQETQYFGPGTRLLVL.

The chain couples TRBV24-1 to TRBJ2-5; possibly TRBD2 for D (6 bases). Deletions cut 9 bases from V and 4 bases from J, with 14 bases between. Germline CDR1 is KGHDR and CDR2 is SFDVKD. This CDR3 has 13 amino acids. Written as DNA, the CDR3 is TGTGCCACCGGTTCCGGGGGAGGAGAGACCCAGTACTTC. Its protein is CATGSGGGETQYF.